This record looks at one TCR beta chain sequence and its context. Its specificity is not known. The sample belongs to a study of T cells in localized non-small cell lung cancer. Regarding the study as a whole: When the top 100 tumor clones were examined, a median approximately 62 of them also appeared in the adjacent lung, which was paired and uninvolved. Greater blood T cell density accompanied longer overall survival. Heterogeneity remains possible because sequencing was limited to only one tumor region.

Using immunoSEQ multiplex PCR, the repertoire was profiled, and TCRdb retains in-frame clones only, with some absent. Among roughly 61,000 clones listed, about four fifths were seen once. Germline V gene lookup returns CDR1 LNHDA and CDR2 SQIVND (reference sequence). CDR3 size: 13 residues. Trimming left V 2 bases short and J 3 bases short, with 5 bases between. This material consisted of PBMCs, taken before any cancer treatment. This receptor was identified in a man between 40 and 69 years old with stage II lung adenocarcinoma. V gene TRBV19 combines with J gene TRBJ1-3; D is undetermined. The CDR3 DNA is TGTGCCAGTAGTATAAAATTTGGAAACACCATATATTTT. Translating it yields CASSIKFGNTIYF.